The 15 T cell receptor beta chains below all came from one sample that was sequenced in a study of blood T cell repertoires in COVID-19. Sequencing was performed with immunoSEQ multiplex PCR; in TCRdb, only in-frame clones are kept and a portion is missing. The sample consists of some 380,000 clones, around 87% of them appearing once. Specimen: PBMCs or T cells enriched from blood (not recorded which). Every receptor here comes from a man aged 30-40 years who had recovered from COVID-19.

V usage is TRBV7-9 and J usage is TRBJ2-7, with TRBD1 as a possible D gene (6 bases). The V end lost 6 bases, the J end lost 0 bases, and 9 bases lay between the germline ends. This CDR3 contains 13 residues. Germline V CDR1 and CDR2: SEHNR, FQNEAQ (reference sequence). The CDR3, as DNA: TGTGCCAGCAGGCAGGGGCACTCCTACGAGCAGTACTTC. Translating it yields CASRQGHSYEQYF. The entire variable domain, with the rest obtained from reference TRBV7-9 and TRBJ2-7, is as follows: DTGVSQNPRHKITKRGQNVTFRCDPISEHNRLYWYRQTLGQGPEFLTYFQNEAQLEKSRLLSDRFSAERPKGSFSTLEIQRTEQGDSAMYLCASRQGHSYEQYFGPGTRLTVT.

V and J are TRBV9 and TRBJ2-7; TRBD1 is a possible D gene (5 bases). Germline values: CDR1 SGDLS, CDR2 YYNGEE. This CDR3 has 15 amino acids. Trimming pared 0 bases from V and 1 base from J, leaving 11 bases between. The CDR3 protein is CASSVGRQTSYEQYF. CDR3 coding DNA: TGTGCCAGCAGCGTAGGGCGACAGACTTCCTACGAGCAGTACTTC.

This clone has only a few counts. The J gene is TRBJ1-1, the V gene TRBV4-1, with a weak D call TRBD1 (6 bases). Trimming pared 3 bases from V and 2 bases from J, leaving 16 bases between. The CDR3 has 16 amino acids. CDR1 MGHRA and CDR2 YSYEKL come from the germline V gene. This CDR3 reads CASSHTTGTENTEAFF. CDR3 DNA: TGCGCCAGCAGCCATACTACAGGGACGGAAAACACTGAAGCTTTCTTT.

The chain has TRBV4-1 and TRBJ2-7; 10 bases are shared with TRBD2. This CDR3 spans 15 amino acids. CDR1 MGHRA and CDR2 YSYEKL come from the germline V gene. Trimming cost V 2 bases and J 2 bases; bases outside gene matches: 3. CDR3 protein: CASSQLAGAPYEQYF. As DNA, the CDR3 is TGCGCCAGCAGCCAACTAGCGGGGGCCCCCTACGAGCAGTACTTC.

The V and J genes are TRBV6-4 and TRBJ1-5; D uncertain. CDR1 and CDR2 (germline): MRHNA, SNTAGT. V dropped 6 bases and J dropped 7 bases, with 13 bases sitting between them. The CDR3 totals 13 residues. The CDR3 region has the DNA TGTGCCAGCAGCACATCACCGGGGCAGCCCCAGCATTTT. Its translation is CASSTSPGQPQHF.

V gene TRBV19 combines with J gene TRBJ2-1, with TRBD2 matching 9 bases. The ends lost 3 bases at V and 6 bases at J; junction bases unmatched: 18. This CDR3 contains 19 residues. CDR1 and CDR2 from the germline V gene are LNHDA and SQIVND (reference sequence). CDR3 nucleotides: TGTGCCAGTAGTATGATAGAGAGAAGCGGGGGGCCTCCCGGCAATGAGCAGTTCTTC. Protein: CASSMIERSGGPPGNEQFF.

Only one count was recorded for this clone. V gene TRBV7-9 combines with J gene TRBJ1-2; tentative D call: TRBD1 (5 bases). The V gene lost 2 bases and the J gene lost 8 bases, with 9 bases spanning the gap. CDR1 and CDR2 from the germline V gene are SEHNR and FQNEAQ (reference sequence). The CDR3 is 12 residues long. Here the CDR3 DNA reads TGTGCCAGCAGCTTACCCAAGGGGGGCTACACCTTC. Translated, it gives CASSLPKGGYTF. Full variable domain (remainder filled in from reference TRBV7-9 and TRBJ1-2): DTGVSQNPRHKITKRGQNVTFRCDPISEHNRLYWYRQTLGQGPEFLTYFQNEAQLEKSRLLSDRFSAERPKGSFSTLEIQRTEQGDSAMYLCASSLPKGGYTFGSGTRLTVV.

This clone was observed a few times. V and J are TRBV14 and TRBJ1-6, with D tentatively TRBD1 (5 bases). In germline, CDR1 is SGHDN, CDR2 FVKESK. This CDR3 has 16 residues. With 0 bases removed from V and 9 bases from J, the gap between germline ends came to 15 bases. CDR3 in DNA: TGTGCCAGCAGCCAAGAGGGTGGACTCGGGGGTTCACCCCTCCACTTT. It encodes CASSQEGGLGGSPLHF.

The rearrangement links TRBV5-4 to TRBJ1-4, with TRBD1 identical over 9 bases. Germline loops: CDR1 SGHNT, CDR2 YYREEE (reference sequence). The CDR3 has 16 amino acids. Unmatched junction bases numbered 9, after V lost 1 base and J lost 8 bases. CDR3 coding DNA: TGTGCCAGCAGCTTGCCCACGGGACAGGGTGGGGAAAAACTGTTTTTT. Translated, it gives CASSLPTGQGGEKLFF. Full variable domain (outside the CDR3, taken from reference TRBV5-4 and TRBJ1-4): ETGVTQSPTHLIKTRGQQVTLRCSSQSGHNTVSWYQQALGQGPQFIFQYYREEENGRGNFPPRFSGLQFPNYSSELNVNALELDDSALYLCASSLPTGQGGEKLFFGSGTQLSVL.

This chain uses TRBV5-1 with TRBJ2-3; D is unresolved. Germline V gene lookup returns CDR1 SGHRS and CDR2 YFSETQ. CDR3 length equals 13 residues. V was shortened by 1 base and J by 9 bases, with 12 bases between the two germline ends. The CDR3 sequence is CASSLSPAETQYF. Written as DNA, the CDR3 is TGCGCCAGCAGCTTGTCTCCCGCGGAAACGCAGTATTTT.

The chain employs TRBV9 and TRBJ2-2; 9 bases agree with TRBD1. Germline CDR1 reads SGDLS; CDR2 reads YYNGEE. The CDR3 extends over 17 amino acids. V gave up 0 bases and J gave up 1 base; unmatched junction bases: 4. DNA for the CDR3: TGTGCCAGCAGCGTAGGACCGGGACAGGGGAACACCGGGGAGCTGTTTTTT. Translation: CASSVGPGQGNTGELFF.

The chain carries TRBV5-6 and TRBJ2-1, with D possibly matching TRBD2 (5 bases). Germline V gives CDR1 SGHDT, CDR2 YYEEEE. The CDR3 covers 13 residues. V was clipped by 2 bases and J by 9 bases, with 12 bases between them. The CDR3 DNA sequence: TGTGCCAGCAGCTTTGGCCGGGGTTTTGAGCAGTTCTTC. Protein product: CASSFGRGFEQFF.

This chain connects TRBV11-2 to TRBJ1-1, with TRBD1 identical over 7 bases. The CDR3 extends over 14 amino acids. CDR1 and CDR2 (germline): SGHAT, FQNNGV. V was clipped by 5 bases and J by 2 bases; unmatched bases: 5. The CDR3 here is CASSPDRKNTEAFF. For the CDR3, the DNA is TGTGCCAGCAGCCCGGACAGGAAAAACACTGAAGCTTTCTTT.

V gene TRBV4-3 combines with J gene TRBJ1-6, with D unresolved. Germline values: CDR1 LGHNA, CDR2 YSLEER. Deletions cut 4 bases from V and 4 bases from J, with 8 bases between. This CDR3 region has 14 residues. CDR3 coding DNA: TGCGCCAGCAGCCTTCACAAGTATAATTCACCCCTCCACTTT. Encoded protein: CASSLHKYNSPLHF.

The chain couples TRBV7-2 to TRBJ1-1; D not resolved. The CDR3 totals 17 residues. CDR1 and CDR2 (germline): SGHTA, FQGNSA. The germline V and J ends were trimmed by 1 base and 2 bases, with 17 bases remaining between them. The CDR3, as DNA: TGTGCCAGCAGCTTAGGACATTTAAGTAATCGAAACACTGAAGCTTTCTTT. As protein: CASSLGHLSNRNTEAFF.